The following is a TCR beta chain sequence with its context. This record belongs to a study of control samples from healthy donors and cancer patients. This CDR3 is built from 13 residues. Looked up from germline, CDR1 is SQVTM and CDR2 is ANQGSEA. Trimming shortened V by 4 bases and J by 7 bases, and 11 bases separated the two germline ends. Only in-frame clones appear in the TCRdb table, and some are missing; sequencing was by immunoSEQ multiplex PCR. This sample yields about 140,000 clones, of which about 88% are seen a single time; approximately 9% belongs to the top ten. V and J are TRBV29-1 and TRBJ1-6; weak D call: TRBD1 (5 bases). This sequence originates from a woman younger than 45 in good health. Material for sequencing was blood. This CDR3 is CSVVAGLNSPLHF. The CDR3 region has the DNA TGCAGCGTTGTCGCAGGGCTGAATTCACCCCTCCACTTT.